A single TCR beta chain is shown here with its context. Its antigen is not identified. TRB was amplified from roughly 250-500 ng of blood genomic DNA. The V gene's germline CDR1 is SGHRS and CDR2 YFSETQ. The CDR3 contains 15 residues. V shed 6 bases and J 5 bases; nucleotides not matched to a gene: 6. Multiplex PCR with BIOMED2 TRB-A/B primer pools amplified TRB rearrangements. TCRdb re-analysed the multiplex PCR reads in MiXCR, keeping a single row per CDR3 protein. The data hold around 6,700 distinct CDR3 sequences, with 20% to 30% observed a single time. The data belong to a study of T and B cells in COVID-19 patients. In the study overall: Peripheral blood came from COVID-19 patients with active infection or after recovery.

General study findings and limits: Clonality of TRB repertoires was high in active COVID-19; recovery brought above-healthy diversity and richness. Symptomatic-phase blood samples from mildly ill patients and early samples from severe cases were scarce. There were 2,000 to 2,500 TCR clusters exclusive to the recovered cohort, a few dozen with low generation probability.

This receptor was obtained from a human donor with active COVID-19. The chain couples TRBV5-1 to TRBJ2-1, with 12 bases matching TRBD2. Material for sequencing was blood. CDR3 sequence (DNA): TGCGCCAGCACCCAACTAGCGGGAGGTGACAATGAGCAGTTCTTC. It is translated as CASTQLAGGDNEQFF.